This entry describes one TCR beta chain. The antigen remains unidentified. TCRdb recomputed calls from the reads with MiXCR, one row per CDR3 protein. Of some 700,000 distinct CDR3 sequences in the sample, around a third are singletons; the top ten hold roughly 18%. This sample stems from a study of T cell repertoires in cytomegalovirus infection. Study-wide background: Both recently identified HLA-C-restricted and well-studied HLA-B-restricted CMV epitopes were used in the study. It can be stated that public TCR beta signatures indicated CMV infection as well as a matching HLA type. General study results and limits: The study found HLA-C-restricted CMV-specific TCR beta clonotypes dominating the ex vivo response. Identification of carriers of CMV plus the relevant HLA was achieved through cumulative public TCR beta family frequency.

The CDR3 covers 13 residues. V was trimmed by 4 bases and J by 9 bases, leaving 13 bases between them. Germline CDR1 MGHRA, CDR2 YSYEKL. The sample here was cultured PBMCs, taken from culture after CMV antigen stimulation. The V call is TRBV4-1, the J call TRBJ1-5; no clear D gene. This TCR derives from a human donor in good health (CMV status not recorded). Some clones in this sample may be carry-over from other donors' samples. CDR3 amino acids: CASSLSVGLPQHF. CDR3 bases: TGCGCCAGCAGCCTATCTGTCGGGCTGCCCCAGCATTTT.